Presented here are 27 T cell receptor beta chains from one specimen sequenced in a study of yellow fever vaccine responses in identical twins. TCRdb re-derived calls from the RT-PCR reads in MiXCR, one entry per CDR3 protein. Of about 1,700 distinct CDR3 sequences in the sample, about 90% are singletons; the top ten hold roughly 6%. The sequences come from T cells from blood (PBMCs), unsorted or a sorted subset (not recorded which), collected before or after yellow fever vaccination (not recorded which). The receptors originated from a woman aged 18-29 years who received the yellow fever vaccine.

The chain uses TRBV15 and TRBJ2-7; D remains ambiguous. This CDR3 has 15 residues. Germline-derived CDR1 and CDR2 are LNHNV and YYDKDF (reference sequence). The V end was cut by 1 base, the J end by 4 bases, with 14 bases between. The CDR3 sequence: CATSRVNSNSYEQYF. The DNA of the CDR3 is TGTGCCACCAGCAGAGTGAACAGCAATTCTTACGAGCAGTACTTC. The whole variable domain, filled in from reference TRBV15 and TRBJ2-7, reads DAMVIQNPRYQVTQFGKPVTLSCSQTLNHNVMYWYQQKSSQAPKLLFHYYDKDFNNEADTPDNFQSRRPNTSFCFLDIRSPGLGDTAMYLCATSRVNSNSYEQYFGPGTRLTVT.

This chain connects TRBV20-1 to TRBJ2-3, with D possibly TRBD2 on 6 matching bases. This CDR3 region has 13 residues. Germline CDR1 is DFQATT and CDR2 is SNEGSKA (reference sequence). V lost 2 bases to trimming and J lost 6 bases, with 12 bases between them. The CDR3 bases are TGCAGTGCTAGAAAGCGGGCCGACGATACGCAGTATTTT. Amino acids: CSARKRADDTQYF.

The genes are TRBV20-1 and TRBJ2-7; the D gene is possibly TRBD2 (5 bases). From germline, CDR1 is DFQATT and CDR2 SNEGSKA (reference sequence). Trimming took off 1 base at V and 6 bases at J, with 19 bases between the two ends. The CDR3 has 15 amino acids. CDR3 region: CSARGGRRALSEQYF. The CDR3, as DNA: TGCAGTGCTAGAGGCGGACGGCGGGCCTTATCCGAGCAGTACTTC.

The chain employs TRBV28 and TRBJ2-4; TRBD1 might be the D (5 bases). With 11 bases removed from V and 2 bases from J, the gap between germline ends came to 16 bases. The germline V gene has CDR1 MDHEN and CDR2 SYDVKM. The CDR3 loop spans 14 amino acids. The CDR3 DNA is TGTGCCGCGGAACAGGCTATAACCAAAAACATTCAGTACTTC. This sequence encodes CAAEQAITKNIQYF. Combining the CDR3 with reference TRBV28 and TRBJ2-4 gives the whole variable domain DVKVTQSSRYLVKRTGEKVFLECVQDMDHENMFWYRQDPGLGLRLIYFSYDVKMKEKGDIPEGYSVSREKKERFSLILESASTNQTSMYLCAAEQAITKNIQYFGAGTRLSVL.

The V call is TRBV6-1, the J call TRBJ1-1; D unclear. The CDR3 is 11 residues long. V lost 7 bases, J lost 0 bases, and 3 bases lay in between. Germline V gives CDR1 MNHNS, CDR2 SASEGT. CDR3 in amino acids: CASKLNTEAFF. The CDR3 DNA reads TGTGCCAGCAAGCTGAACACTGAAGCTTTCTTT.

The chain employs TRBV5-5 and TRBJ2-5, with D possibly being TRBD1 (6 bases). V was pared by 3 bases and J by 6 bases, with 15 bases between. From germline, CDR1 is SGHKS and CDR2 YYEKEE (reference sequence). CDR3 size: 14 residues. The CDR3 DNA reads as TGTGCCAGCAGCTCCTCGACAGGTATTCAGACCCAGTACTTC. Amino acid sequence: CASSSSTGIQTQYF.

This clonotype was detected once. V usage is TRBV5-1 and J usage is TRBJ1-5, with D perhaps TRBD1 (6 bases). This CDR3 is 14 amino acids long. Trimming took off 4 bases at V and 7 bases at J, with 15 bases between the two ends. CDR1 and CDR2 (germline): SGHRS, YFSETQ. The DNA for the CDR3 is TGCGCCAGCAGCCCCGACAGGCTTGGCCAGCCCCAGCATTTT. As protein: CASSPDRLGQPQHF.

The chain has TRBV10-3 and TRBJ1-1; weak D call: TRBD1 (5 bases). The CDR3 is 21 amino acids. Germline V gene sequence: CDR1 ENHRY, CDR2 SYGVKD. The ends were cut back, 0 bases at V and 0 bases at J, with 26 bases in the middle. In DNA, the CDR3 is TGTGCCATCAGTGAGTCGGTATGGCTACAGGCTGCTTCTGATTTGAACACTGAAGCTTTCTTT. It specifies CAISESVWLQAASDLNTEAFF.

In its sample, this clonotype was seen once. This rearrangement joins TRBV2 to TRBJ2-1; D is perhaps TRBD2 (6 bases). V was trimmed by 6 bases and J by 1 base, leaving 10 bases between them. Germline loops: CDR1 SNHLY, CDR2 FYNNEI. The CDR3 sequence is 14 residues long. The CDR3 loop is CASRLASSYNEQFF. DNA of the CDR3: TGTGCCAGCAGACTAGCATCGTCCTACAATGAGCAGTTCTTC.

V gene TRBV4-2 combines with J gene TRBJ2-7; TRBD2 is a possible D gene (6 bases). Germline values: CDR1 LGHNA, CDR2 YNFKEQ. V was shortened by 1 base and J by 2 bases, with 9 bases between the two germline ends. The CDR3 consists of 14 residues. CDR3 sequence: CASSQGGEAYEQYF. For the CDR3, the DNA is TGTGCCAGCAGCCAAGGAGGGGAGGCCTACGAGCAGTACTTC.

Remarks on this clonotype: One junction end disagrees with the germline gene, perhaps due to a read error. The gene calls are TRBV7-7 and TRBJ2-3, with no clear D. The CDR3 has 13 amino acids. CDR1 is SSHAT, CDR2 FNYEAQ, per germline (reference sequence). DNA for the CDR3: TGTGCTAGCAGTTTATTCTTCACAGATACGCAGTATTTT. Its translation is CASSLFFTDTQYF.

The CDR3 sequence: CASSDDSADGYTF. CDR3 in DNA: TGTGCCAGCAGTGATGACAGCGCGGATGGCTACACCTTC. The V gene is TRBV2, the J gene TRBJ1-2, with a tentative D call TRBD1 (5 bases). Germline CDR1 reads SNHLY; CDR2 reads FYNNEI. Trimming left V 3 bases short and J 6 bases short, with 11 bases between. The CDR3 consists of 13 residues.

The chain is built from TRBV4-2 and TRBJ2-7; D perhaps matches TRBD1 (6 bases). CDR3 size: 14 residues. Trimming cost V 3 bases and J 2 bases, with 11 bases left between them. Germline CDR1 reads LGHNA; CDR2 reads YNFKEQ. The chain's CDR3 is CASSQAGQTYEQYF. The CDR3 DNA is TGTGCCAGCAGCCAGGCAGGACAGACCTACGAGCAGTACTTC.

The CDR3 DNA is TGCGCCAGCAGCCCTCGGGACCTGAACACTGAAGCTTTCTTT. It translates to CASSPRDLNTEAFF. The chain has TRBV4-1 and TRBJ1-1, with D tentatively TRBD1 (5 bases). CDR1 MGHRA and CDR2 YSYEKL come from the germline V gene. V was cut by 4 bases and J by 0 bases, with 9 bases left in between. This CDR3 has 14 amino acids.

This chain links TRBV10-3 with TRBJ2-4; perhaps D is TRBD1 or TRBD2 (6 bases each). CDR1 and CDR2 from the germline V gene are ENHRY and SYGVKD. V was cut by 3 bases and J by 3 bases, with 12 bases left in between. This CDR3 is 15 amino acids long. This CDR3 is CAISDTGAVKNIQYF. Written as DNA, the CDR3 is TGTGCCATCAGTGATACGGGGGCGGTCAAAAACATTCAGTACTTC.

In regard to this clonotype: A read error may produce the germline difference seen at one junction end. The chain carries TRBV29-1 and TRBJ2-5; D is unresolved. The germline V gene encodes CDR1 SQVTM and CDR2 ANQGSEA. The CDR3 has 15 residues. The CDR3 region is CSVEGLLLPQETQYF. The CDR3 DNA reads TGCAGCGTCGAAGGTCTCCTACTACCCCAAGAGACCCAGTACTTC.

This chain connects TRBV6-1 to TRBJ2-3; D is unresolved. The CDR3 is 14 residues long. Germline V gene data show CDR1 as MNHNS and CDR2 as SASEGT. With 6 bases removed from V and 9 bases from J, the gap between germline ends came to 19 bases. The CDR3 loop is CASSQTSVSVTQYF. The CDR3 DNA sequence: TGTGCCAGCAGCCAGACGTCCGTTAGTGTGACGCAGTATTTT.

This clonotype has only a few counts. This chain joins TRBV5-6 and TRBJ1-1, with D uncertain. This CDR3 has 10 residues. The V end lost 0 bases, the J end lost 11 bases, and 5 bases lay between the germline ends. CDR1 and CDR2 (germline): SGHDT, YYEEEE. CDR3 in amino acids: CASSLGGAFF. In DNA, the CDR3 is TGTGCCAGCAGCTTGGGCGGGGCTTTCTTT.

This clonotype was seen more than once but under ten times. The V and J genes are TRBV6-2 or TRBV6-3 and TRBJ1-2; D not certain. CDR1 is MNHEY and CDR2 is SVGEGT in the germline V gene. V was cut by 2 bases and J by 6 bases, with 7 bases left in between. This CDR3 spans 12 amino acids. The CDR3 DNA is TGTGCCAGCAGTTACGAGGGAAATGGCTACACCTTC. Translation: CASSYEGNGYTF.

This chain uses TRBV4-3 with TRBJ2-7; D remains ambiguous. Looked up from germline, CDR1 is LGHNA and CDR2 is YSLEER. This CDR3 region has 15 residues. V was shortened by 1 base and J by 1 base, with 11 bases between the two germline ends. The CDR3, as DNA: TGCGCCAGCAGCCAAGTAGGGCTTGGGTCCTACGAGCAGTACTTC. Protein product: CASSQVGLGSYEQYF.

The chain employs TRBV6-1 and TRBJ1-2; no firm D call. This CDR3 spans 15 amino acids. In germline, CDR1 is MNHNS, CDR2 SASEGT. Trimming took 5 bases from V and 4 from J, leaving 17 bases between them. Here the CDR3 reads CASSLPDPNGYGYTF. In DNA, the CDR3 is TGTGCCAGCAGTCTCCCGGACCCGAATGGCTATGGCTACACCTTC.

The chain couples TRBV4-1 to TRBJ2-5, with D maybe TRBD2 (6 bases). Germline V gene data show CDR1 as MGHRA and CDR2 as YSYEKL. Trimming took 4 bases from V and 2 from J, leaving 17 bases between them. The CDR3 covers 16 residues. CDR3 DNA sequence: TGCGCCAGCAGCCTGTCGCCGTTGGGGGGACAAGAGACCCAGTACTTC. Residues: CASSLSPLGGQETQYF.

This clonotype has only one observation. The rearrangement links TRBV10-1 to TRBJ1-1, with D maybe TRBD1 (6 bases). Germline CDR1 reads WNHNN; CDR2 reads SYGVQD (reference sequence). V shed 6 bases and J shed 0 bases, with 11 bases lying between them. The length of the CDR3 is 14 residues. CDR3 coding DNA: TGCGCCAGCAGCCCCGACAGGATGAACACTGAAGCTTTCTTT. Its protein is CASSPDRMNTEAFF.

In its sample, this clonotype was seen a few times. CDR3 nucleotide sequence: TGTGCCATCAGTGACCGACAGGATGGCTACACCTTC. Translating gives CAISDRQDGYTF. This chain uses TRBV10-3 with TRBJ1-2; a weak D match, TRBD1 (6 bases). Germline V gene data show CDR1 as ENHRY and CDR2 as SYGVKD. The CDR3 spans 12 residues. Deletions cut 3 bases from V and 6 bases from J, with 8 bases between.

The chain uses TRBV10-3 and TRBJ2-7, with D tentatively TRBD2 (6 bases). In germline, CDR1 is ENHRY, CDR2 SYGVKD. V lost 2 bases and J lost 6, with 14 bases in between. The CDR3 is 14 amino acids. The CDR3 coding sequence is TGTGCCATCAGTGAGCGGGCTAGCGAGAGCGAGCAGTACTTC. Protein product: CAISERASESEQYF.

This chain connects TRBV11-1 to TRBJ2-2; maybe TRBD1 (5 bases). From germline, CDR1 is SGHAT and CDR2 FQDESV (reference sequence). Deletions cut 6 bases from V and 2 bases from J, with 19 bases between. This CDR3 is built from 17 residues. The CDR3 loop reads CASSQIQGQINTGELFF. The CDR3 nucleotides are TGTGCCAGCAGTCAAATTCAGGGCCAGATAAACACCGGGGAGCTGTTTTTT.

This rearrangement joins TRBV10-1 to TRBJ2-1; D call uncertain. Germline V gene sequence: CDR1 WNHNN, CDR2 SYGVQD (reference sequence). This CDR3 comprises 15 residues. The ends were cut back, 3 bases at V and 6 bases at J, with 15 bases in the middle. CDR3: CASSDSPSPGNEQFF. The CDR3 region has the DNA TGCGCCAGCAGTGACTCGCCAAGCCCAGGCAATGAGCAGTTCTTC.